The 20 T cell receptor beta chains below all came from one sample that was sequenced in a study of neurological immune-mediated disorders. TCRdb used MiXCR to reprocess the 5' RACE reads, holding one entry per CDR3 protein. Among 50,000 to 60,000 distinct CDR3 sequences listed, 16% were seen once. Input material: PBMCs. Source of these receptors: a man in his sixties in good health.

This clonotype was counted ten times or more. The chain couples TRBV15 to TRBJ1-1; D not certain. V was pared by 8 bases and J by 1 base, with 11 bases between. This CDR3 has 13 amino acids. The V gene's germline CDR1 is LNHNV and CDR2 YYDKDF (reference sequence). CDR3 region: CATRTEENTEAFF. As DNA, the CDR3 is TGTGCCACCCGGACGGAAGAGAACACTGAAGCTTTCTTT.

This clonotype was counted at least ten times. The V call is TRBV6-5, the J call TRBJ2-3; D unclear. Germline CDR1 reads MNHEY; CDR2 reads SVGAGI. V was cut by 6 bases and J by 9 bases, with 16 bases left in between. The CDR3 has 13 amino acids. The CDR3 sequence: CASSAGPYLTQYF. CDR3 bases: TGTGCCAGCAGCGCCGGGCCCTATTTGACGCAGTATTTT.

This clonotype was picked up many times. V usage is TRBV18 and J usage is TRBJ2-3; no definite D call. CDR3 length: 13 residues. Germline V lookup: CDR1 KGHSH, CDR2 LQKENI. V lost 0 bases and J 0 bases, leaving 1 base between the germline ends. CDR3 DNA sequence: TGTGCCAGCTCACCACCGAGCACAGATACGCAGTATTTT. Residues: CASSPPSTDTQYF.

This clonotype came up many times. This chain links TRBV20-1 with TRBJ2-1, with a tentative D call TRBD2 (5 bases). V was clipped by 7 bases and J by 12 bases, with 10 bases between them. In germline, CDR1 is DFQATT, CDR2 SNEGSKA (reference sequence). The CDR3 has 9 residues. The CDR3, as DNA: TGCAGTGTTCGGGGATTGCAGTTCTTC. It is translated as CSVRGLQFF.

In this sample, this clonotype turned up many times. The rearrangement links TRBV28 to TRBJ2-6; D not certain. The CDR3 extends over 14 amino acids. Germline CDR1 reads MDHEN; CDR2 reads SYDVKM. V lost 5 bases and J lost 3, with 8 bases in between. CDR3 coding DNA: TGTGCCAGCAGTCCACACGATGGGGCCAACGTCCTGACTTTC. Protein sequence: CASSPHDGANVLTF. Drawing the rest from reference TRBV28 and TRBJ2-6, the complete variable domain is DVKVTQSSRYLVKRTGEKVFLECVQDMDHENMFWYRQDPGLGLRLIYFSYDVKMKEKGDIPEGYSVSREKKERFSLILESASTNQTSMYLCASSPHDGANVLTFGAGSRLTVL.

There are many counts of this clonotype. The rearrangement joins TRBV14 to TRBJ2-5, with 9 nucleotides matching TRBD2. V was clipped by 4 bases and J by 5 bases; unmatched bases: 8. The CDR3 runs 15 residues. CDR1 and CDR2 from the germline V gene are SGHDN and FVKESK. Here the CDR3 reads CASSPRAGGLETQYF. The CDR3 DNA is TGTGCCAGCAGCCCGAGGGCGGGAGGGCTGGAGACCCAGTACTTC.

In its sample, this clonotype was seen many times. V is TRBV7-2 and J is TRBJ1-2; tentative D call: TRBD1 (6 bases). V lost 6 bases, J lost 3 bases, and 14 bases lay in between. The V gene's germline CDR1 is SGHTA and CDR2 FQGNSA. CDR3 size: 14 residues. As DNA, the CDR3 is TGTGCCAGCAGTTACAGGGTCGCGGACTATGGCTACACCTTC. It specifies CASSYRVADYGYTF.

To note about this clonotype: At one end, the junction sequence differs from germline, possibly due to a read error. The chain couples TRBV6-2 or TRBV6-3 to TRBJ2-7, with D hard to call. The CDR3 covers 11 residues. CDR1 MNHEY and CDR2 SVGEGT come from the germline V gene. The CDR3 loop is CASRISYEKYF. CDR3 in DNA: TGTGCCAGCCGAATCTCATACGAGAAGTACTTC.

This clonotype was counted ten times or more. V is TRBV5-6 and J is TRBJ2-7, with TRBD1 identical over 9 bases. The V gene's germline CDR1 is SGHDT and CDR2 YYEEEE. The CDR3 is 14 amino acids. V dropped 1 base and J dropped 3; count of bases not matched to a gene: 2. The CDR3 region has the DNA TGTGCCAGCAGCTTGAGACAGGGGGACTACGAGCAGTACTTC. Its protein product is CASSLRQGDYEQYF.

This clonotype was picked up many times. V usage is TRBV28 and J usage is TRBJ1-6, with 12 bases fitting TRBD1. This CDR3 spans 14 amino acids. CDR1 is MDHEN and CDR2 is SYDVKM in the germline V gene. V shed 6 bases, J shed 9 bases, and the junction held 3 bases outside the gene matches. CDR3 region: CASRSGQGASPLHF. The CDR3 DNA sequence: TGTGCCAGCAGATCGGGACAGGGGGCTTCACCCCTCCACTTT. Full variable domain (outside the CDR3, taken from reference TRBV28 and TRBJ1-6): DVKVTQSSRYLVKRTGEKVFLECVQDMDHENMFWYRQDPGLGLRLIYFSYDVKMKEKGDIPEGYSVSREKKERFSLILESASTNQTSMYLCASRSGQGASPLHFGNGTRLTVT.

This clonotype came up many times. The rearrangement joins TRBV3-1 to TRBJ2-3; TRBD1 matches at 8 bases. Trimming at V came to 3 bases and at J to 0 bases, leaving 8 bases not matched to a gene. The CDR3 is 17 amino acids. Germline CDR1 reads LGHDT; CDR2 reads YNNKEL (reference sequence). The CDR3 DNA follows: TGTGCCAGCAGCCATCGACGGACAGGGAGCAGCACAGATACGCAGTATTTT. It is translated as CASSHRRTGSSTDTQYF.

CDR3 coding DNA: TGTGCCAGCAGCTTAGGGGGGCGGGCAGTGGCCCAGTACTTC. Translating gives CASSLGGRAVAQYF. The chain recombines TRBV7-2 with TRBJ2-5; D may be TRBD1 (6 bases). V was pared by 1 base and J by 9 bases, with 15 bases between. The CDR3 runs 14 residues. The germline V gene encodes CDR1 SGHTA and CDR2 FQGNSA.

In this sample, this clonotype turned up many times. The rearrangement links TRBV5-1 to TRBJ2-2; 7 bases map to TRBD2. The V gene end was trimmed by 1 base and the J gene end by 7 bases; junction bases not matched to a gene: 7. From germline, CDR1 is SGHRS and CDR2 YFSETQ. The CDR3 consists of 15 residues. CDR3 DNA: TGCGCCAGCAGCTTGTCTAGCGGAGGGGTCGGGGAGCTGTTTTTT. Translating gives CASSLSSGGVGELFF.

The J gene is TRBJ1-1, the V gene TRBV7-9, with unresolved D. The CDR3 spans 13 residues. V lost 5 bases and J 1 base, leaving 8 bases between the germline ends. Germline V gene data show CDR1 as SEHNR and CDR2 as FQNEAQ (reference sequence). The CDR3 sequence is CASSQTQNTEAFF. The CDR3 coding sequence is TGTGCCAGCAGCCAGACACAGAACACTGAAGCTTTCTTT.

This clonotype was seen at least ten times. The DNA for the CDR3 is TGTGCCAGCAGCGTAGGAGAAGGGTTGAGCAATCAGCCCCAGCATTTT. Translation: CASSVGEGLSNQPQHF. This chain uses TRBV9 with TRBJ1-5; no firm D call. V lost 0 bases and J lost 1, with 11 bases in between. This CDR3 has 16 residues. Per the germline V gene, CDR1 is SGDLS and CDR2 is YYNGEE.

This clonotype was seen a handful of times. The rearrangement uses TRBV6-6 and TRBJ2-2, with D maybe TRBD2 (6 bases). The CDR3 is made up of 15 amino acids. The germline V and J ends were trimmed by 2 bases and 6 bases, with 13 bases remaining between them. Per the germline V gene, CDR1 is MNHNY and CDR2 is SVGAGI (reference sequence). The CDR3 reads CASSYNPGEAGELFF. The CDR3 DNA sequence: TGTGCCAGCAGTTACAATCCGGGAGAGGCCGGGGAGCTGTTTTTT.

Ten or more counts support this clonotype. V usage is TRBV5-1 and J usage is TRBJ2-1; D call uncertain. This CDR3 spans 15 amino acids. Looked up from germline, CDR1 is SGHRS and CDR2 is YFSETQ. Trimming removed 5 bases at V and 0 bases at J, with 12 bases between. The DNA for the CDR3 is TGCGCCAGCAGATACACCGCCAGCTCCTACAATGAGCAGTTCTTC. Its translation is CASRYTASSYNEQFF. Combining the CDR3 with reference TRBV5-1 and TRBJ2-1 gives the whole variable domain KAGVTQTPRYLIKTRGQQVTLSCSPISGHRSVSWYQQTPGQGLQFLFEYFSETQRNKGNFPGRFSGRQFSNSRSEMNVSTLELGDSALYLCASRYTASSYNEQFFGPGTRLTVL.

The chain couples TRBV4-3 to TRBJ1-1; a weak D match, TRBD1 (5 bases). The CDR3 has 12 amino acids. The V end was cut by 4 bases, the J end by 6 bases, with 9 bases between. Looked up from germline, CDR1 is LGHNA and CDR2 is YSLEER. CDR3 in DNA: TGCGCCAGCAGCCTAGGGGACTCTGAAGCTTTCTTT. Protein: CASSLGDSEAFF.

This sequence joins TRBV6-2 or TRBV6-3 and TRBJ2-3, with D possibly matching TRBD1 (6 bases). CDR1 is MNHEY, CDR2 SVGEGT, per germline. The ends were cut back, 6 bases at V and 6 bases at J, with 10 bases in the middle. The CDR3 runs to 12 residues. This CDR3 reads CASRDDRDTQYF. The CDR3 DNA is TGTGCCAGCAGGGACGACAGGGATACGCAGTATTTT.

The chain employs TRBV6-6 and TRBJ1-4; D unresolved. The CDR3 extends over 15 amino acids. CDR1 MNHNY and CDR2 SVGAGI come from the germline V gene (reference sequence). The CDR3 region has the DNA TGTGCTAGCGCCCTGATCGGGCAAGACAATGAAAAACTGTTTTTT. Protein: CASALIGQDNEKLFF.